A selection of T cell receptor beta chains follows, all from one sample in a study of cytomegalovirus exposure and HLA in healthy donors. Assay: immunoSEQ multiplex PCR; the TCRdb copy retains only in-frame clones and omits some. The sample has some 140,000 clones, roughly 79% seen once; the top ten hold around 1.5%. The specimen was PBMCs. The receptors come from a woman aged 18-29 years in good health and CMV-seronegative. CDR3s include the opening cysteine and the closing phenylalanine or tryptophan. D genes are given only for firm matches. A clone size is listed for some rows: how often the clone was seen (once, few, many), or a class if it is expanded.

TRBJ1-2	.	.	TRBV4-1	CASSQPSRDKNYGYTF	TGCGCCAGCAGCCAGCCGTCCCGGGACAAAAACTATGGCTACACCTTC
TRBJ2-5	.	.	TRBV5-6	CASSWGGSSGETQYF	TGTGCCAGCAGCTGGGGGGGCAGCAGTGGGGAGACCCAGTACTTC
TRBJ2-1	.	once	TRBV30	CAWTGREGEQFF	TGTGCCTGGACAGGCCGAGAGGGTGAGCAGTTCTTC
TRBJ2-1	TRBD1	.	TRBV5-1	CASSLAGDRRTGSYNEQFF	TGCGCCAGCAGCTTGGCCGGGGACAGGCGAACCGGGTCCTACAATGAGCAGTTCTTC
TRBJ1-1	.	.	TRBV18	CASTKNRENTEAFF	TGTGCCAGCACAAAAAACAGGGAGAACACTGAAGCTTTCTTT
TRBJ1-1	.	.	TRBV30	CAWMGQGLTEAFF	TGTGCCTGGATGGGTCAGGGGCTAACTGAAGCTTTCTTT
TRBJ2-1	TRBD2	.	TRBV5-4	CASSSGATSGRRNEQFF	TGTGCCAGCAGCTCCGGGGCGACTAGCGGGAGGCGCAATGAGCAGTTCTTC
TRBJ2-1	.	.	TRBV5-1	CASSWDTNSYNEQFF	TGCGCCAGCAGCTGGGACACCAACTCCTACAATGAGCAGTTCTTC
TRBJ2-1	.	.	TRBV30	CAWSPSANEQFF	TGTGCCTGGAGTCCCAGCGCCAATGAGCAGTTCTTC
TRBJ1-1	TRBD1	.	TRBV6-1	CASSRTGQNEAFF	TGTGCCAGCAGTCGGACAGGGCAAAATGAAGCTTTCTTT
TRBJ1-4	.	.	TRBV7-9	CASSLAETGKLFF	TGTGCCAGCAGCTTAGCCGAGACAGGAAAACTGTTTTTT
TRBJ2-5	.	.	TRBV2	CASSEARGGETQYF	TGTGCCAGCAGTGAAGCGCGGGGAGGAGAGACCCAGTACTTC
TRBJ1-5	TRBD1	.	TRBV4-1	CASSLQFGTGYHQPQHF	TGCGCCAGCAGCCTACAATTCGGGACAGGGTACCATCAGCCCCAGCATTTT
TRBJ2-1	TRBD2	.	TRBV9	CASSVERDPYNEQFF	TGTGCCAGCAGCGTTGAGCGGGACCCCTACAATGAGCAGTTCTTC
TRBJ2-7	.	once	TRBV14	CASSLFPYEQYF	TGTGCCAGCAGCCTCTTTCCCTACGAGCAGTACTTC
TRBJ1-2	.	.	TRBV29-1	CSVVNGRAYGYTF	TGCAGCGTTGTAAACGGCAGGGCTTATGGCTACACCTTC
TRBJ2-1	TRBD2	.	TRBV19	CASSIVERELRNEQFF	TGTGCCAGTAGTATAGTAGAGCGGGAGTTAAGAAATGAGCAGTTCTTC
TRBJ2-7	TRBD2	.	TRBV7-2	CASSSKRGPYEQYF	TGTGCCAGCAGCTCAAAGCGGGGGCCCTACGAGCAGTACTTC
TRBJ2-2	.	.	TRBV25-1	CASRSPISGDHGELFF	TGTGCCAGCAGATCACCAATCTCCGGAGACCACGGGGAGCTGTTTTTT
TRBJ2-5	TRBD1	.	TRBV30	CAWSVHRGTETQYF	TGTGCCTGGAGTGTCCACAGGGGAACGGAGACCCAGTACTTC
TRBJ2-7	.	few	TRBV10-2	CASSEREFSYEQYF	TGCGCCAGCAGTGAGCGGGAGTTCTCCTACGAGCAGTACTTC
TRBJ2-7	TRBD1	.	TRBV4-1	CASSPLAGQGKISYEQYF	TGCGCCAGCAGCCCCCTGGCAGGACAGGGGAAGATTTCCTACGAGCAGTACTTC
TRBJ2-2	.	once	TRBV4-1	CASSQDTTRGGGELFF	TGCGCCAGCAGCCAAGATACCACCCGCGGCGGCGGGGAGCTGTTTTTT
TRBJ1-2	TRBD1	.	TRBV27	CASRWAGGNYGYTF	TGTGCCAGCAGATGGGCAGGGGGCAACTATGGCTACACCTTC
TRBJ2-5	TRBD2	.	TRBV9	CASSVGTIQETQYF	TGTGCCAGCAGCGTTGGGACTATCCAAGAGACCCAGTACTTC
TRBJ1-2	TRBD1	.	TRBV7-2	CASSSDRGNYGYTF	TGTGCCAGCAGCTCGGACAGGGGTAACTATGGCTACACCTTC
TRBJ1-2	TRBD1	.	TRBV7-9	CASSSDRDYGYTF	TGTGCCAGCAGCTCTGACAGGGACTATGGCTACACCTTC
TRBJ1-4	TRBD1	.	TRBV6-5	CASSSGGASNEKLFF	TGTGCCAGCAGTTCAGGGGGCGCATCCAATGAAAAACTGTTTTTT
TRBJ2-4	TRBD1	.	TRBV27	CASSSYKTGTNIQYF	TGTGCCAGCAGCTCATATAAGACAGGGACAAACATTCAGTACTTC
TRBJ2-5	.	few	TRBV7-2	CASSVGSLSETQYF	TGTGCCAGCAGCGTCGGTAGCCTATCAGAGACCCAGTACTTC
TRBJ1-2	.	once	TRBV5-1	CASSLASGHTNYGYTF	TGCGCCAGCAGCTTGGCATCGGGACACACTAACTATGGCTACACCTTC
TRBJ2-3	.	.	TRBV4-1	CASSSTSGTYSTDTQYF	TGCGCCAGCAGCTCCACGTCGGGGACATATAGCACAGATACGCAGTATTTT
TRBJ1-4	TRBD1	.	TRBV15	CATSPDRDNEKLFF	TGTGCCACCAGTCCGGACAGGGATAATGAAAAACTGTTTTTT
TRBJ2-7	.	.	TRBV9	CASSPLGGGSGSYEQYF	TGTGCCAGCAGCCCCCTTGGGGGCGGGAGCGGATCCTACGAGCAGTACTTC
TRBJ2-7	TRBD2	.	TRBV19	CASSTLAGSSYEQYF	TGTGCCAGTAGCACACTAGCGGGGAGCTCCTACGAGCAGTACTTC
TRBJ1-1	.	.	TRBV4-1	CASSQGGWPEAFF	TGCGCCAGCAGCCAGGGGGGGTGGCCTGAAGCTTTCTTT
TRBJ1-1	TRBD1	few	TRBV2	CASAAQGANTEAFF	TGTGCCAGCGCGGCCCAGGGGGCCAACACTGAAGCTTTCTTT
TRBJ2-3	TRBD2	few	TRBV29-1	CSVGGGEQYF	TGCAGCGTTGGCGGGGGGGAGCAGTATTTT
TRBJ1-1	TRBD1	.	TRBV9	CASSGDRAPFLGEAFF	TGTGCCAGCAGCGGAGACAGGGCCCCCTTCTTGGGTGAAGCTTTCTTT
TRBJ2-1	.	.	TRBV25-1	CASSELGAEGGNEQFF	TGTGCCAGCAGTGAATTGGGAGCAGAGGGGGGGAATGAGCAGTTCTTC
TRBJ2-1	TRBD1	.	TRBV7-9	CASSLSGGYNEQFF	TGTGCCAGCAGCTTATCAGGGGGCTACAATGAGCAGTTCTTC
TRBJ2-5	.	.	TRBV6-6	CASTRDRQETQYF	TGTGCCAGCACGCGGGACAGACAAGAGACCCAGTACTTC